One sample yielded the 23 T cell receptor beta chains listed below, sequenced in a study of blood T cell repertoires in COVID-19. Profiling relied on immunoSEQ multiplex PCR, and the TCRdb table lists in-frame clones only, not all of them. The profile shows over 350,000 clones, roughly 90% of them singletons. Sequencing was done on a sample of PBMCs or T cells enriched from blood (not recorded which). The receptors shown here come from a woman aged 25-40 years with acute COVID-19.

The V gene is TRBV20-1, the J gene TRBJ2-1; 8 nucleotides agree with TRBD1. The CDR3 spans 10 residues. Germline V gene sequence: CDR1 DFQATT, CDR2 SNEGSKA (reference sequence). V lost 7 bases, J lost 14 bases, and 7 bases stayed unmatched. The CDR3 DNA is TGCAGTGTTGCCAGGGGGCGGAAGTTCTTC. Its translation: CSVARGRKFF.

The chain combines TRBV18 with TRBJ2-7; no definite D call. Germline CDR1 is KGHSH and CDR2 is LQKENI. The CDR3 covers 16 residues. V was shortened by 6 bases and J by 0 bases, with 18 bases between the two germline ends. The CDR3 loop is CASSPPDFPSSYEQYF. CDR3 nucleotide sequence: TGTGCCAGCTCCCCCCCAGACTTCCCAAGCTCCTACGAGCAGTACTTC.

This sequence joins TRBV27 and TRBJ1-1; TRBD1 might be the D (5 bases). The CDR3 is 13 amino acids. V lost 7 bases to trimming and J lost 3 bases, with 12 bases between them. Per the germline V gene, CDR1 is MNHEY and CDR2 is SMNVEV (reference sequence). CDR3 coding DNA: TGTGCCAGCACCCCCGGGGGGGACACTGAAGCTTTCTTT. Its protein is CASTPGGDTEAFF.

This rearrangement joins TRBV27 to TRBJ2-1; 14 bases are shared with TRBD2. The CDR3 runs 19 residues. Germline V lookup: CDR1 MNHEY, CDR2 SMNVEV (reference sequence). J lost 4 bases, V lost 2 bases, and 10 bases had no gene match. Here the CDR3 reads CASSLRPGTSGGTYNEQFF. DNA of the CDR3: TGTGCCAGCAGTTTAAGGCCGGGGACTAGCGGGGGCACATACAATGAGCAGTTCTTC.

V and J are TRBV13 and TRBJ1-6; 8 bases agree with TRBD1. CDR3 length: 17 amino acids. J lost 6 bases, V lost 3 bases, and 10 bases had no gene match. The germline gives CDR1 PRHDT, CDR2 FYEKMQ (reference sequence). CDR3 region: CASSFKRGQGPNSPLHF. DNA for the CDR3: TGTGCCAGCAGCTTCAAACGCGGACAGGGCCCTAATTCACCCCTCCACTTT.

V and J are TRBV4-3 and TRBJ2-2; D is perhaps TRBD1 (6 bases). The CDR3 loop spans 14 amino acids. CDR1 and CDR2 from the germline V gene are LGHNA and YSLEER. V was clipped by 5 bases and J by 1 base, with 8 bases between them. The CDR3 loop reads CASSRGRNTGELFF. CDR3 nucleotides: TGCGCCAGCAGCAGGGGGAGGAACACCGGGGAGCTGTTTTTT.

This chain uses TRBV5-6 with TRBJ2-1; the D is unclear. The CDR3 is 14 amino acids. Germline-derived CDR1 and CDR2 are SGHDT and YYEEEE. The V and J ends lost 4 bases and 3 bases respectively, with 11 bases between them. CDR3 nucleotides: TGTGCCAGCAGCCCCCCCCCGTTCTACAATGAGCAGTTCTTC. It specifies CASSPPPFYNEQFF. Full variable domain (rest looked up from reference TRBV5-6 and TRBJ2-1): DAGVTQSPTHLIKTRGQQVTLRCSPKSGHDTVSWYQQALGQGPQFIFQYYEEEERQRGNFPDRFSGHQFPNYSSELNVNALLLGDSALYLCASSPPPFYNEQFFGPGTRLTVL.

The CDR3 loop is CASSARLASDEQFF. The DNA of the CDR3 is TGTGCCAGCAGCGCGCGTCTTGCTAGCGATGAGCAGTTCTTC. The V call is TRBV9, the J call TRBJ2-1; D is possibly TRBD2 (6 bases). This CDR3 has 14 residues. Germline V lookup: CDR1 SGDLS, CDR2 YYNGEE. V lost 3 bases, J lost 8 bases, and 15 bases lay in between.

The rearrangement uses TRBV3-1 (or the pseudogene TRBV3-2) and TRBJ2-7; TRBD2 is a possible D gene (7 bases). Per the germline V gene, CDR1 is LGHDT and CDR2 is YNNKEL (reference sequence). V was pared by 2 bases and J by 6 bases, with 20 bases between. The CDR3 has 16 amino acids. The CDR3 DNA reads as TGTGCCAGCAGCCAATTAACCCCGGCGGGGGCGGGCGAGCAGTACTTC. Protein sequence: CASSQLTPAGAGEQYF.

The chain employs TRBV19 and TRBJ1-5; 8 nucleotides line up with TRBD1. V shed 5 bases, J shed 4 bases, and the junction held 10 bases outside the gene matches. The CDR3 spans 16 residues. Germline-derived CDR1 and CDR2 are LNHDA and SQIVND (reference sequence). As DNA, the CDR3 is TGTGCCAGTAGTCCTAATGGACAGGGTGGAAATCAGCCCCAGCATTTT. Translation: CASSPNGQGGNQPQHF.

The J gene is TRBJ2-3, the V gene TRBV21-1; TRBD2, as called in the table, went unchecked against the DNA. TRBV21-1 corresponds to a pseudogene. This CDR3 is built from 17 residues. The CDR3 nucleotides read TGTGCCAGCAGCAAAATCCTTAACGGGTTCGCTAAGGATACGCAGTATTTT. Encoded protein: CASSKILNGFAKDTQYF.

The rearrangement joins TRBV3-1 (or the pseudogene TRBV3-2) to TRBJ1-1; weak D call: TRBD1 (5 bases). CDR1 and CDR2 (germline): LGHDT, YNNKEL (reference sequence). Deletions cut 1 base from V and 0 bases from J, with 15 bases between. The CDR3 has 17 residues. This chain's CDR3 is CASSQVWGAGMNTEAFF. As DNA, the CDR3 is TGTGCCAGCAGCCAAGTCTGGGGTGCAGGGATGAACACTGAAGCTTTCTTT.

The rearrangement joins TRBV5-1 to TRBJ2-7; possibly TRBD2 for D (5 bases). Germline assignment: CDR1 SGHRS and CDR2 YFSETQ. V lost 0 bases to trimming and J lost 0 bases, with 10 bases between them. The CDR3 is 15 amino acids. The CDR3 sequence: CASSLGPGSSYEQYF. The CDR3 DNA follows: TGCGCCAGCAGCTTGGGTCCGGGGAGCTCCTACGAGCAGTACTTC.

J is TRBJ2-7 and V is TRBV9, with 8 bases lining up with TRBD1. This CDR3 is built from 15 residues. Germline CDR1 is SGDLS and CDR2 is YYNGEE. Trimming cost V 2 bases and J 5 bases; bases outside gene matches: 9. CDR3 region: CASSVYGQGIDEQYF. The DNA of the CDR3 is TGTGCCAGCAGCGTGTATGGACAGGGAATAGACGAGCAGTACTTC.

The chain couples TRBV2 to TRBJ1-5, with 10 nucleotides matching TRBD1. Trimming at V came to 3 bases and at J to 3 bases, leaving 5 bases not matched to a gene. From germline, CDR1 is SNHLY and CDR2 FYNNEI. This CDR3 spans 16 amino acids. In DNA, the CDR3 is TGTGCCAGCAGTGAGCAGGGGACAGGGGACAATCAGCCCCAGCATTTT. Residues: CASSEQGTGDNQPQHF.

This clone was seen more than once but under ten times. J is TRBJ1-6 and V is TRBV5-6; 8 nucleotides match TRBD1. The CDR3 spans 17 residues. V lost 3 bases, J lost 7 bases, and 12 bases stayed unmatched. CDR1 is SGHDT, CDR2 YYEEEE, per germline. The CDR3 sequence: CASSSHRGTGSNSPLHF. The CDR3 nucleotides read TGTGCCAGCAGCTCTCACCGAGGGACAGGTTCGAATTCACCCCTCCACTTT.

The chain carries TRBV10-3 and TRBJ2-3; tentatively, D is TRBD2 (5 bases). CDR1 and CDR2 from the germline V gene are ENHRY and SYGVKD. The CDR3 spans 14 residues. Deletions cut 3 bases from V and 4 bases from J, with 11 bases between. The CDR3 region is CAISDTRAADTQYF. Written as DNA, the CDR3 is TGTGCCATCAGTGACACTAGAGCCGCAGATACGCAGTATTTT.

This chain uses TRBV19 with TRBJ1-2; D gene ambiguous. The V and J ends lost 5 bases and 4 bases respectively, with 14 bases between them. Per the germline V gene, CDR1 is LNHDA and CDR2 is SQIVND (reference sequence). This CDR3 has 14 residues. The CDR3 DNA sequence: TGTGCCAGTAGTGGCGTGGGCAACCTCTATGGCTACACCTTC. Protein: CASSGVGNLYGYTF.

The chain couples TRBV7-8 to TRBJ1-2; TRBD1 matches at 9 bases. Per germline, CDR1 SGHVS and CDR2 FQNEAQ. The CDR3 totals 16 residues. V was pared by 5 bases and J by 4 bases, with 11 bases of the junction left unmatched. The CDR3 loop is CASSPTGGVTSYGYTF. CDR3 DNA sequence: TGTGCCAGCAGCCCGACAGGGGGAGTTACGAGCTATGGCTACACCTTC.

The rearrangement joins TRBV7-3 to TRBJ2-3, with 8 bases lining up with TRBD2. The CDR3 contains 17 residues. Germline V gives CDR1 SGHTA, CDR2 FQGTGA. V gave up 0 bases and J gave up 4 bases; unmatched junction bases: 9. The CDR3: CASSLTGNGGAPDTQYF. CDR3 in DNA: TGTGCCAGCAGCTTAACGGGTAACGGGGGGGCACCAGATACGCAGTATTTT.

The V call is TRBV9, the J call TRBJ2-1, with TRBD1 matching over 12 bases. V trimming: 4 bases; J trimming: 1 base; junction bases outside the gene matches: 3. In germline, CDR1 is SGDLS, CDR2 YYNGEE. The CDR3 sequence is 16 residues long. For the CDR3, the DNA is TGTGCCAGCAGCCCGGGACAGGGGGCTTCCTACAATGAGCAGTTCTTC. Its translation is CASSPGQGASYNEQFF.

The CDR3 protein is CASPSCAGNTGELFF. Here the CDR3 DNA reads TGTGCCAGCCCTTCGTGTGCCGGGAACACCGGGGAGCTGTTTTTT. The gene calls are TRBV27 and TRBJ2-2; the D is unclear. Per germline, CDR1 MNHEY and CDR2 SMNVEV (reference sequence). V shed 8 bases and J shed 1 base, with 14 bases lying between them. The CDR3 totals 15 residues.

This sequence joins TRBV19 and TRBJ1-6, with 8 bases matching TRBD1. Germline CDR1 is LNHDA and CDR2 is SQIVND (reference sequence). The ends lost 3 bases at V and 1 base at J; junction bases unmatched: 8. The CDR3 has 18 amino acids. The CDR3 DNA reads as TGTGCCAGTAGTATCGGACAGGGTGGGTTATCCTATAATTCACCCCTCCACTTT. Translation: CASSIGQGGLSYNSPLHF.